The TCR beta chain described here comes from a study of T cell repertoires in cytomegalovirus infection. General study results and limits: People with CMV and the relevant HLA were identified by cumulative public TCR beta family frequency.

This clonotype showed up just a few times. Antigen unknown. Germline CDR1 reads MNHNS; CDR2 reads SASEGT. Trimming removed 6 bases from V and 6 bases from J, with 14 bases in between. This CDR3 comprises 13 residues. Via MiXCR, TCRdb re-called the reads, giving one row per CDR3 protein. The sample records a few hundred thousand distinct CDR3 sequences, around 40% being singletons. Sequencing was performed on cultured PBMCs, taken from culture after CMV antigen stimulation. The V call is TRBV6-1, the J call TRBJ1-2, with D tentatively TRBD1 (6 bases). The clonotype was recovered from a human donor in good health (CMV status not recorded). Some clones in this sample may be carry-over from other donors' samples. Written as DNA, the CDR3 is TGTGCCAGCAGGAGACAGGCCACCGATGGCTACACCTTC. Its translation: CASRRQATDGYTF.